This TCR beta chain was obtained from a study of T cell responses to AZD1222 COVID-19 vaccine. Using immunoSEQ multiplex PCR, the repertoire was profiled, and TCRdb retains in-frame clones only, with some absent. The sample contains some 140,000 clones, approximately 88% of which appear only once. This TCR came from an adult in good health. The sample here was peripheral blood, taken on day 0 of AZD1222 vaccination.

Here the CDR3 reads CASSEQEGSYEQYF. The CDR3 DNA reads TGTGCCAGCAGTGAACAGGAGGGTTCCTACGAGCAGTACTTC. The V gene is TRBV6-1, the J gene TRBJ2-7; D is possibly TRBD2 (6 bases). The CDR3 has 14 residues. The V and J ends lost 2 bases and 1 base respectively, with 9 bases between them. From germline, CDR1 is MNHNS and CDR2 SASEGT.